This T cell receptor (beta chain) was documented in a study of T cell responses to AZD1222 COVID-19 vaccine. Findings and caveats of the study: Among AZD1222 vaccinees, only six were seropositive at baseline.

Measured with immunoSEQ multiplex PCR; TCRdb has only the in-frame clones, and not every one. The repertoire includes approximately 150,000 clones, over 75% of them detected once, and roughly 3.2% sits in the top ten. A note on this clone: Its target is not known.

Sequenced here: peripheral blood, sampled 28 days after the second AZD1222 dose. This sequence originates from an adult who received the AZD1222 COVID-19 vaccine.

CDR3 in amino acids: CASSPGPLGKITEAFF. The CDR3 DNA is TGTGCCAGCAGCCCCGGGCCCCTCGGCAAGATCACTGAAGCTTTCTTT. This chain joins TRBV11-2 and TRBJ1-1; no firm D call. Per the germline V gene, CDR1 is SGHAT and CDR2 is FQNNGV. V was clipped by 5 bases and J by 4 bases, with 20 bases between them. CDR3 size: 16 residues.